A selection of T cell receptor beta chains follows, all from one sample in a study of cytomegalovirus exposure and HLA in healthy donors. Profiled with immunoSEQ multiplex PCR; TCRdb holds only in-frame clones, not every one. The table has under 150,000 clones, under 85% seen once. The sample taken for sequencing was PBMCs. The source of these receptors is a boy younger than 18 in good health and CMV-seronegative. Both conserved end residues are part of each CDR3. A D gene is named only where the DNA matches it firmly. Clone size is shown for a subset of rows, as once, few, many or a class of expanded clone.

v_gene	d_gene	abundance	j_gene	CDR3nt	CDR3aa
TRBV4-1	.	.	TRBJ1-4	TGCGCCAGCAGCCCCCCCGTTTTTCAGGGGCATGAAAAACTGTTTTTT	CASSPPVFQGHEKLFF
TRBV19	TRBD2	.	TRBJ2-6	TGTGCCAGTAGTATGATGGGTCTAGCGGGAAGAGGGGCCAACGTCCTGACTTTC	CASSMMGLAGRGANVLTF
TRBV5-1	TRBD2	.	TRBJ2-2	TGCGCCAGCAGCCCGGGACTAGCGGGAGTCCACGGGGAGCTGTTTTTT	CASSPGLAGVHGELFF
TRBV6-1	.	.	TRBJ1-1	TGTGCCAGCAGTGAGAGACAGGCACGGAACACTGAAGCTTTCTTT	CASSERQARNTEAFF
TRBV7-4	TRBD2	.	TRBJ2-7	TGTGCCAGCAGCGCCCAACTAGCGGGAGACCCCTACGAGCAGTACTTC	CASSAQLAGDPYEQYF
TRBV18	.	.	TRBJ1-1	TGTGCCAGCTCACCTTTTGAGGTTTTGAACACTGAAGCTTTCTTT	CASSPFEVLNTEAFF
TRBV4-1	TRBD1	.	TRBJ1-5	TGCGCCAGCAGCCTATATGGGACAGAGCCCCAGCATTTT	CASSLYGTEPQHF
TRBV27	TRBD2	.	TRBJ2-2	TGTGCCAGCAGTTTCCTCGGTAGCGGGGAACCGGAGCTGTTTTTT	CASSFLGSGEPELFF
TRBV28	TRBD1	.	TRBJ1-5	TGTGCCAGCAGTTTGATCCGGTCAGGGGGCGATTGGAATCAGCCCCAGCATTTT	CASSLIRSGGDWNQPQHF
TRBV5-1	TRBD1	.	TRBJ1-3	TGCGCCAGCAGCTCGGACAGGGCTGGAAACACCATATATTTT	CASSSDRAGNTIYF
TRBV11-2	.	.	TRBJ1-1	TGTGCCAGCAGCTATAGAGGCGCCAGCATCATCCGTTCCACTGAAGCTTTCTTT	CASSYRGASIIRSTEAFF
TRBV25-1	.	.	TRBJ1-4	TGTGCCACCGAGATGGCAGGTTCTAATGAAAAACTGTTTTTT	CATEMAGSNEKLFF
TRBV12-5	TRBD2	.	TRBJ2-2	TGTGCTAGTGGTCAAATGGGACTAGCGGGACCCTACACCGGGGAGCTGTTTTTT	CASGQMGLAGPYTGELFF
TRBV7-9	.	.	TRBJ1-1	TGTGCCAGCAGCTATATGACGGCTCGGAGTAACACTGAAGCTTTCTTT	CASSYMTARSNTEAFF
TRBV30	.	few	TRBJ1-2	TGTGCCTGGAGTGTCCCGAGGGGGTCGGGGACTGGCTACACCTTC	CAWSVPRGSGTGYTF
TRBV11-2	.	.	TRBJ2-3	TGTGCCAGCAGCTTTCAGTTTCAGTATTTT	CASSFQFQYF
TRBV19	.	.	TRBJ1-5	TGTGCCAGTAGTATGATCGGGAATCAGCCCCAGCATTTT	CASSMIGNQPQHF